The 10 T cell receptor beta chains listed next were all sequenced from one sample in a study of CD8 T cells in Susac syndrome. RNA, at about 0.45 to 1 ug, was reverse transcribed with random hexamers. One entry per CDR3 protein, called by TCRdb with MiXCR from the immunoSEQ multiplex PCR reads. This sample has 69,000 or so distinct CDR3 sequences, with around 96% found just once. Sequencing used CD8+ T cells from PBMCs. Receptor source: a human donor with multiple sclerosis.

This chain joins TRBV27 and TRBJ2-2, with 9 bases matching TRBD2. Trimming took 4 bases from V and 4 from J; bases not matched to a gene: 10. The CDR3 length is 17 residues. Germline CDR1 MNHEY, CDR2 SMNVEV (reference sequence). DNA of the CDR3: TGTGCCAGCAGTTCCCCCCTAGCGGGACCACTCACCGGGGAGCTGTTTTTT. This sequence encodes CASSSPLAGPLTGELFF.

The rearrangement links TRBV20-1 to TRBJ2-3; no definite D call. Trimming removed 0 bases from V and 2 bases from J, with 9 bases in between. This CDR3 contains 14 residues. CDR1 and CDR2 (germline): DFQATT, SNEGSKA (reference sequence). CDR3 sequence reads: CSARDFRDTDTQYF. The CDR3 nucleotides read TGCAGTGCTAGAGATTTTCGAGACACAGATACGCAGTATTTT.

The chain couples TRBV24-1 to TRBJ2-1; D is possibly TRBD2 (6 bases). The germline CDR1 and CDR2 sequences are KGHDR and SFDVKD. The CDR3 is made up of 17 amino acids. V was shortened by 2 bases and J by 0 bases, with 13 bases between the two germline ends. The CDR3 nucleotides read TGTGCCACCAGTGATTCAGGCGGGACGAGCTCCTACAATGAGCAGTTCTTC. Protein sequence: CATSDSGGTSSYNEQFF.

The CDR3 loop reads CSVGGGTTEAFF. CDR3 in DNA: TGCAGCGTTGGAGGGGGGACCACTGAAGCTTTCTTT. The chain joins TRBV29-1 to TRBJ1-1; D perhaps matches TRBD1 (6 bases). This CDR3 has 12 residues. Germline CDR1 SQVTM, CDR2 ANQGSEA. The germline V and J ends were trimmed by 4 bases and 4 bases, with 10 bases remaining between them.

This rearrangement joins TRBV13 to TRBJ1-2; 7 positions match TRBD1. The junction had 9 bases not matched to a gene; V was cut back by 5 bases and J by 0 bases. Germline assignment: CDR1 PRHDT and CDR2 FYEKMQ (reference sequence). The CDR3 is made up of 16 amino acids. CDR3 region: CASSSGTEKPNYGYTF. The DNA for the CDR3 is TGTGCCAGCAGCAGTGGGACAGAGAAGCCTAACTATGGCTACACCTTC.

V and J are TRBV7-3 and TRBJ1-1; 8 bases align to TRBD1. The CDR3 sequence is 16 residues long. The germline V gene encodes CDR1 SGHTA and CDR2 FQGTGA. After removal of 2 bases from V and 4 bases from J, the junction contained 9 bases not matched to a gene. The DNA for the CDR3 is TGTGCCAGCAGCTTAGGGCAGGGGGCGCTTAGCACTGAAGCTTTCTTT. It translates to CASSLGQGALSTEAFF.

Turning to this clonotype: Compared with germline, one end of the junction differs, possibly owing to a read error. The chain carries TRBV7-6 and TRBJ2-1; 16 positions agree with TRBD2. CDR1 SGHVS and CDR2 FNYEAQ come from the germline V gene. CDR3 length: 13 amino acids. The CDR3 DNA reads TGTGCCAGCGAGGGACTAGCGGGAGGGCCTCACCTCTTC. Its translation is CASEGLAGGPHLF.

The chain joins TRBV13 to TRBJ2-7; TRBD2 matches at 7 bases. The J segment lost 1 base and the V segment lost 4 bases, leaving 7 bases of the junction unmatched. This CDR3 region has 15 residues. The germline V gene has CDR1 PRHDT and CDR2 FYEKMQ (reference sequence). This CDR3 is CASSWIGAGSYEQYF. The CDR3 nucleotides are TGTGCCAGCAGCTGGATTGGAGCGGGGTCCTACGAGCAGTACTTC.

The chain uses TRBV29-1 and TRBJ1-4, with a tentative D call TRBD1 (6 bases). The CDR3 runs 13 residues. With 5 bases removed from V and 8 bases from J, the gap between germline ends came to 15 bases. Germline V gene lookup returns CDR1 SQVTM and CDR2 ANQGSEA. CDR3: CSVSQGGGEKLFF. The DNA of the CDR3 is TGCAGCGTTTCACAGGGAGGGGGGGAAAAACTGTTTTTT.

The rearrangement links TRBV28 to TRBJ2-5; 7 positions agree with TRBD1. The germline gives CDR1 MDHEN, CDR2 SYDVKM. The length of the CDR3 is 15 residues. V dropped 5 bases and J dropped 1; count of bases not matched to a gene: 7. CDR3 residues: CASSPNRGRQETQYF. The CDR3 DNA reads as TGTGCCAGCAGTCCAAACAGGGGTCGCCAAGAGACCCAGTACTTC.